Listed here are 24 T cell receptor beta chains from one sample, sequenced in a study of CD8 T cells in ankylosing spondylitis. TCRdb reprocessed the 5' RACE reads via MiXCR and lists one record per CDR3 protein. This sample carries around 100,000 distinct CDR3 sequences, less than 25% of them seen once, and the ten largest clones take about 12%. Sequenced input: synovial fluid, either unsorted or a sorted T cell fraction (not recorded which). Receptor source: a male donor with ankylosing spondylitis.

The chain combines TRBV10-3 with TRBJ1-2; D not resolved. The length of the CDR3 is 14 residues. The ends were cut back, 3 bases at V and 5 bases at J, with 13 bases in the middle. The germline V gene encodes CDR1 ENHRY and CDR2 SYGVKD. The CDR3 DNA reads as TGTGCCATCAGTGATTTCCATACCCAATATGGCTACACCTTC. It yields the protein CAISDFHTQYGYTF.

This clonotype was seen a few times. For the CDR3, the DNA is TGCGCCAGCAGCCGGGACAGGGGGAACACTGAAGCTTTCTTT. Amino acids: CASSRDRGNTEAFF. The chain is built from TRBV5-1 and TRBJ1-1; 10 nucleotides line up with TRBD1. V lost 4 bases and J lost 1; bases outside the gene matches: 1. CDR1 SGHRS and CDR2 YFSETQ come from the germline V gene. This CDR3 has 14 residues. Combining the CDR3 with reference TRBV5-1 and TRBJ1-1 gives the whole variable domain KAGVTQTPRYLIKTRGQQVTLSCSPISGHRSVSWYQQTPGQGLQFLFEYFSETQRNKGNFPGRFSGRQFSNSRSEMNVSTLELGDSALYLCASSRDRGNTEAFFGQGTRLTVV.

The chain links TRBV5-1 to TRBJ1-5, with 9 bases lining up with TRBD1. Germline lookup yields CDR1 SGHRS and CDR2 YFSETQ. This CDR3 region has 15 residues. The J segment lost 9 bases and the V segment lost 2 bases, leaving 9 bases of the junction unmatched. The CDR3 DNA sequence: TGCGCCAGCAGCTTTGAGTCGACAGGGGGGATGCCCCAGCATTTT. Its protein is CASSFESTGGMPQHF.

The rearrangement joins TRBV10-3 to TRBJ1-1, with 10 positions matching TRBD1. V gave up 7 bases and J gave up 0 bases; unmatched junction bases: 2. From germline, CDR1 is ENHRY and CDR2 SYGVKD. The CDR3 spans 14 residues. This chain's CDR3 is CAIKTGGLNTEAFF. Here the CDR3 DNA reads TGTGCCATCAAGACAGGGGGCCTGAACACTGAAGCTTTCTTT.

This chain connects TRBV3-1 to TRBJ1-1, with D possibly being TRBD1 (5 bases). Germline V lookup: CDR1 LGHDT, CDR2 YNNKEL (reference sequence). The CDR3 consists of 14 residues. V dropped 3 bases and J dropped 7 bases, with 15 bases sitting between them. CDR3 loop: CASSHWQGSFEAFF. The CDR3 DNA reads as TGTGCCAGCAGCCACTGGCAGGGTTCCTTTGAAGCTTTCTTT.

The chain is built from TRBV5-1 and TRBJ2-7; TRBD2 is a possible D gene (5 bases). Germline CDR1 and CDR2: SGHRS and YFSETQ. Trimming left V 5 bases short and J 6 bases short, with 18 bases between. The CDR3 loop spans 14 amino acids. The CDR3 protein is CASSRAATSGEQYF. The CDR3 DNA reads TGCGCCAGCAGTCGAGCGGCAACCTCCGGCGAGCAGTACTTC.

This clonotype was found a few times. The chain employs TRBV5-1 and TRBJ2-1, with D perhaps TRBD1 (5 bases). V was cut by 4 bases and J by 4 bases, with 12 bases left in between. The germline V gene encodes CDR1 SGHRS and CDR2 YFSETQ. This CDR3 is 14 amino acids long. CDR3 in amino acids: CASSDQGTYNEQFF. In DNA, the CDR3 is TGCGCCAGCAGCGATCAGGGTACTTACAATGAGCAGTTCTTC.

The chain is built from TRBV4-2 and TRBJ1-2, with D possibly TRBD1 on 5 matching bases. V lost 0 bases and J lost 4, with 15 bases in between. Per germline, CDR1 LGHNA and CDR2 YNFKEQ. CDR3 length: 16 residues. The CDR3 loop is CASSQDRGGSGYGYTF. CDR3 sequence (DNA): TGTGCCAGCAGCCAAGATCGGGGGGGGTCTGGCTATGGCTACACCTTC.

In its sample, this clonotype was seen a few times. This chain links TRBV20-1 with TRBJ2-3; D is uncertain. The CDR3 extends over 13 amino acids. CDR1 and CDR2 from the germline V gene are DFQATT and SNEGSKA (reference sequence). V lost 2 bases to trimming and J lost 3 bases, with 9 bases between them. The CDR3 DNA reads TGCAGTGCTAGAAGCTCGTCAACAGATACGCAGTATTTT. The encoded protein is CSARSSSTDTQYF.

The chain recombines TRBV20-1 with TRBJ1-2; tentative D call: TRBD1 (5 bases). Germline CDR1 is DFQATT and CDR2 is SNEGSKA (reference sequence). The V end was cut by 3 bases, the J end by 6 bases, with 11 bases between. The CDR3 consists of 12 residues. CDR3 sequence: CSASQRRDGYTF. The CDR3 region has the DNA TGCAGTGCTAGTCAACGCAGGGATGGCTACACCTTC.

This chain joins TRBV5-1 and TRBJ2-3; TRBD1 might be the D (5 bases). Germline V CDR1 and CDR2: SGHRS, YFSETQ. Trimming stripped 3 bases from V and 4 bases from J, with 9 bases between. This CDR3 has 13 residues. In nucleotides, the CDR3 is TGCGCCAGCAGCTGGCAGGGTGCAGATACGCAGTATTTT. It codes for CASSWQGADTQYF.

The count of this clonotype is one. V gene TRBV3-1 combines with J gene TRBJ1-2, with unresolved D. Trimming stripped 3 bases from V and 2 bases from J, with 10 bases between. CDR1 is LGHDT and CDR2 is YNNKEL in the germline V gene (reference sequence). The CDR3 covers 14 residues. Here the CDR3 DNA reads TGTGCCAGCAGCCACACCACTTCCAACTATGGCTACACCTTC. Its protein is CASSHTTSNYGYTF.

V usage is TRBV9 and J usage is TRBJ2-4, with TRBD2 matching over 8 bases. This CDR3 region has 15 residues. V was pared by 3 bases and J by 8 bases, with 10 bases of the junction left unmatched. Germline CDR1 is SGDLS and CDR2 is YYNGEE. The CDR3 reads CASSARWSGRDIQYF. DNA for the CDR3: TGTGCCAGCAGCGCCCGGTGGAGCGGGAGAGACATTCAGTACTTC. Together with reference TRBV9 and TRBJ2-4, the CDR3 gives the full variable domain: DSGVTQTPKHLITATGQRVTLRCSPRSGDLSVYWYQQSLDQGLQFLIQYYNGEERAKGNILERFSAQQFPDLHSELNLSSLELGDSALYFCASSARWSGRDIQYFGAGTRLSVL.

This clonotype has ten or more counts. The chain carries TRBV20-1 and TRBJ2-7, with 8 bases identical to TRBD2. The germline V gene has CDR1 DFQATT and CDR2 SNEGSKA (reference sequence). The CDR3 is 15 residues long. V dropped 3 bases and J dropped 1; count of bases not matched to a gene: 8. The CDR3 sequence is CSASTLAELSYEQYF. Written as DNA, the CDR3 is TGCAGTGCTAGTACACTAGCGGAACTTTCCTACGAGCAGTACTTC.

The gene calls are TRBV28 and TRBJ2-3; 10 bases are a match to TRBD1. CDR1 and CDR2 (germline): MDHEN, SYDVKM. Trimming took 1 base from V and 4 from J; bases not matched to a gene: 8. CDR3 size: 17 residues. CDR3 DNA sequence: TGTGCCAGCAGTTTATCCCGGGACAGGGGTTATGCAGATACGCAGTATTTT. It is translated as CASSLSRDRGYADTQYF.

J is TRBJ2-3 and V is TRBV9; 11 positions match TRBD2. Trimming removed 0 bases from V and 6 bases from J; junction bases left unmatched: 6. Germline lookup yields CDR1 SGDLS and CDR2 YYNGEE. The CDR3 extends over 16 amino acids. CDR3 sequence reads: CASSVEGASGRDTQYF. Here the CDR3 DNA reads TGTGCCAGCAGCGTAGAGGGGGCTAGCGGGAGGGATACGCAGTATTTT.

The CDR3 loop reads CSARDSTSVYNEQFF. In DNA, the CDR3 is TGCAGTGCTAGAGATAGCACTAGCGTTTACAATGAGCAGTTCTTC. This chain uses TRBV20-1 with TRBJ2-1; 7 bases align to TRBD2. CDR3 length: 15 amino acids. With 0 bases clipped from V and 4 bases from J, the junction kept 6 bases outside the gene matches. Germline CDR1 is DFQATT and CDR2 is SNEGSKA (reference sequence).

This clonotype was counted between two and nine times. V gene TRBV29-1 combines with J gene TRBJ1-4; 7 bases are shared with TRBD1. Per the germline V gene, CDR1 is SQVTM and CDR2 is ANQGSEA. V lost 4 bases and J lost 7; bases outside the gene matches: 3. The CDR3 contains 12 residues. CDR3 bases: TGCAGCGTTGGCAGGGGGAGTGAAAAACTGTTTTTT. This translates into CSVGRGSEKLFF.

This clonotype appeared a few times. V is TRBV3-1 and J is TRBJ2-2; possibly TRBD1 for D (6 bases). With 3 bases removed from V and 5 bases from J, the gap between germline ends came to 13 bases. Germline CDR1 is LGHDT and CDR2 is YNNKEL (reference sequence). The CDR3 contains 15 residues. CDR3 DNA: TGTGCCAGCAGCCACCCGGGGCAGGGGACCGGGGAGCTGTTTTTT. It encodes CASSHPGQGTGELFF.

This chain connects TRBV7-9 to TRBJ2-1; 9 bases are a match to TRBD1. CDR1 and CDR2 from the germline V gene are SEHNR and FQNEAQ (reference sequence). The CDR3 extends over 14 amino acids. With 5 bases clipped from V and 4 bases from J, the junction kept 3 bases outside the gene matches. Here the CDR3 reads CASSRTGAYNEQFF. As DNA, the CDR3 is TGTGCCAGCAGCAGGACAGGGGCGTACAATGAGCAGTTCTTC. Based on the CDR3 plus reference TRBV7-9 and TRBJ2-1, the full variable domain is DTGVSQNPRHKITKRGQNVTFRCDPISEHNRLYWYRQTLGQGPEFLTYFQNEAQLEKSRLLSDRFSAERPKGSFSTLEIQRTEQGDSAMYLCASSRTGAYNEQFFGPGTRLTVL.

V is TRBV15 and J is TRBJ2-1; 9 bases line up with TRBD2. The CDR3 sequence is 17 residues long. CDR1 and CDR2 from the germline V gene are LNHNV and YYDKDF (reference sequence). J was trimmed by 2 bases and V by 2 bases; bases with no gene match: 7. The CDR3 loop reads CATSRFGSGGTYNEQFF. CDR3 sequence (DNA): TGTGCCACCAGCAGATTTGGGAGCGGGGGGACCTACAATGAGCAGTTCTTC.

CDR3 loop: CSADPGTETQYF. CDR3 nucleotide sequence: TGCAGTGCTGATCCGGGCACCGAGACCCAGTACTTC. The chain recombines TRBV20-1 with TRBJ2-5; D is uncertain. This CDR3 has 12 amino acids. Germline assignment: CDR1 DFQATT and CDR2 SNEGSKA (reference sequence). The V and J ends lost 5 bases and 5 bases respectively, with 12 bases between them.

CDR3 loop: CSARGEGQGVFEQFF. CDR3 nucleotide sequence: TGCAGTGCTAGAGGGGAAGGACAGGGAGTCTTTGAGCAGTTCTTC. The genes are TRBV20-1 and TRBJ2-1; 8 positions agree with TRBD1. The CDR3 sequence is 15 residues long. J gave up 9 bases and V 1 base, and 11 bases lay outside the gene matches. The V gene's germline CDR1 is DFQATT and CDR2 SNEGSKA (reference sequence).

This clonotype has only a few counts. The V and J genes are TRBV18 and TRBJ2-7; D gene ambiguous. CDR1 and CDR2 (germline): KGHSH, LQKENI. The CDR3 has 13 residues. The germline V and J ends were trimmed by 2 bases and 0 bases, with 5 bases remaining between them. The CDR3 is CASSPGSSYEQYV. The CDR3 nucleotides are TGTGCCAGCTCACCAGGCAGCTCCTACGAGCAGTACGTC.